The rows below give T cell receptor beta chains drawn from one sample of a study of neurological immune-mediated disorders. Each CDR3 protein gets one entry after TCRdb re-called the 5' RACE reads with MiXCR. This table has 43,000 or so distinct CDR3 sequences, approximately 12% appearing once. Sequencing was performed on PBMCs. The receptors stem from a man aged 25 to 45 in good health. The CDR3 runs from the conserved cysteine through the conserved F or W. The D gene is left open where the match is weak. Clone size appears in some rows only: once, few, many, or a class for an expanded clone.

J: TRBJ1-5
D: NA
size: many
V: TRBV5-1
DNA: TGCGCCAGCAGCTTGGAAGGCCCGAATCAGCCCCAGCATTTT
CDR3: CASSLEGPNQPQHF

J: TRBJ2-3
D: NA
size: few
V: TRBV18
DNA: TGTGCCAGCTCACCACCTTCGGGAGTAGATACGCAGTATTTT
CDR3: CASSPPSGVDTQYF

J: TRBJ2-2
D: NA
size: many
V: TRBV20-1
DNA: TGCAGTGCTAGAGATCCACTCTACACCGGGGAGCTGTTTTTT
CDR3: CSARDPLYTGELFF

J: TRBJ2-2
D: NA
size: many
V: TRBV5-6
DNA: TGTGCCAGCAGCCTCACAGGGACCGGGGAGCTGTTTTTT
CDR3: CASSLTGTGELFF

J: TRBJ2-6
D: NA
size: many
V: TRBV6-5
DNA: TGTGCCAGCAGTTTACCCGGGGCCAACGTCCTGACTTTC
CDR3: CASSLPGANVLTF

J: TRBJ2-1
D: NA
size: few
V: TRBV5-1
DNA: TGCGCCAGCAGCTTGGAAGGCCCTAGCAAAGTGCAGTTCTTC
CDR3: CASSLEGPSKVQFF

J: TRBJ2-5
D: NA
size: many
V: TRBV5-1
DNA: TGCGCCAGCAGCGCCCAAGAGACCCAGTACTTC
CDR3: CASSAQETQYF

J: TRBJ2-6
D: NA
size: many
V: TRBV7-9
DNA: TGTGCCAGCAGCCGCCCGACAGGAGACTCTGGGGCCAACGTCCTGACTTTC
CDR3: CASSRPTGDSGANVLTF

J: TRBJ2-1
D: NA
size: many
V: TRBV5-5
DNA: TGTGCCAGCAGCGAGACCTCCTACAATGAGCAGTTCTTC
CDR3: CASSETSYNEQFF

J: TRBJ1-4
D: TRBD1
size: many
V: TRBV5-1
DNA: TGCGCCAGCAGCCCTACAAAGAGGCTACAGGGGGGATTGGAAAAACTGTTTTTT
CDR3: CASSPTKRLQGGLEKLFF

J: TRBJ2-5
D: NA
size: many
V: TRBV3-1
DNA: TGTGCCAGCAGCCAAGGACACTTAGGTCATGAGACCCAGTACTTC
CDR3: CASSQGHLGHETQYF

J: TRBJ2-5
D: TRBD2
size: many
V: TRBV27
DNA: TGTGCCAGCAGTCTCCGGTTGGCGGGAGGATACCAAGAGACCCAGTACTTC
CDR3: CASSLRLAGGYQETQYF

J: TRBJ2-7
D: TRBD2
size: many
V: TRBV28
DNA: TGTGCCAGCAGCCAAAGCGGGAAAGCCTACGAGCAGTACTTC
CDR3: CASSQSGKAYEQYF

J: TRBJ2-2
D: NA
size: many
V: TRBV18
DNA: TGTGCCAGCTCACTATCCAACGCACCAAACACCGGGGAGCTGTTTTTT
CDR3: CASSLSNAPNTGELFF

J: TRBJ2-3
D: TRBD2
size: many
V: TRBV28
DNA: TGTGCCAGCAGCCGGCTAGCGGTAAAGGATACGCAGTATTTT
CDR3: CASSRLAVKDTQYF

J: TRBJ2-5
D: TRBD1
size: NA
V: TRBV28
DNA: TGTGCTAGCACCGGACAGGGAACTGTGGATACCCAGTACTTC
CDR3: CASTGQGTVDTQYF

J: TRBJ1-4
D: NA
size: many
V: TRBV29-1
DNA: TGCAGCGTGTACGACAGGTCCGCAACTAATGAAAAACTGTTTTTT
CDR3: CSVYDRSATNEKLFF

J: TRBJ2-7
D: NA
size: few
V: TRBV18
DNA: TGTGCCAGCTCACCCCAACCCTCCTACGAGCAGTACTTC
CDR3: CASSPQPSYEQYF

J: TRBJ2-7
D: NA
size: NA
V: TRBV6-1
DNA: TGTGCCAGCAATGTACAGACATTTTACGAGCAGTACTTC
CDR3: CASNVQTFYEQYF

J: TRBJ2-3
D: TRBD2
size: many
V: TRBV20-1
DNA: TGCAGTGCTAGAGAAATAGCGGGAGGAATGACAGATACGCAGTATTTT
CDR3: CSAREIAGGMTDTQYF

J: TRBJ2-3
D: TRBD2
size: many
V: TRBV20-1
DNA: TGCAGTGCTAGCGTGGCTAGCGGGAGGGCTTATACGCAGTATTTT
CDR3: CSASVASGRAYTQYF

J: TRBJ2-7
D: NA
size: many
V: TRBV6-2/TRBV6-3
DNA: TGTGCCAGCAGTTCCCCTAACGGAAACTACGAGCAGTACTTC
CDR3: CASSSPNGNYEQYF

J: TRBJ2-7
D: TRBD1
size: many
V: TRBV18
DNA: TGTGCCAGCTCCTCGGGACAGGGGAATGTCTACGAGCAGTACTTC
CDR3: CASSSGQGNVYEQYF

J: TRBJ2-2
D: TRBD2
size: many
V: TRBV9
DNA: TGTGCCAGCAATGAAGCGGGAGGGAACACCGGGGAGCTGTTTTTT
CDR3: CASNEAGGNTGELFF

J: TRBJ1-6
D: NA
size: many
V: TRBV20-1
DNA: TGCAGTGCTCCAACGACGCACGGGGGGTCTGGTTCACCCCTCCACTTT
CDR3: CSAPTTHGGSGSPLHF

J: TRBJ2-7
D: TRBD2
size: many
V: TRBV5-1
DNA: TGCGCCAGCAGCTTAGGGGGACTAGGAGACGAGCAGTACTTC
CDR3: CASSLGGLGDEQYF

J: TRBJ1-1
D: TRBD1
size: many
V: TRBV6-6
DNA: TGTGCCAGCAGAGGACAGGGGGCGAATACTGAAGCTTTCTTT
CDR3: CASRGQGANTEAFF

J: TRBJ2-2
D: TRBD2
size: many
V: TRBV5-1
DNA: TGCGCCAGCAGCTCGACTAGCGGGAACACCGGGGAGCTGTTTTTT
CDR3: CASSSTSGNTGELFF

J: TRBJ2-1
D: NA
size: few
V: TRBV3-1
DNA: TGTGCCAGCAGCCAAGATTCTATCCTGAGCAATGAGCAGTTCTTC
CDR3: CASSQDSILSNEQFF

J: TRBJ2-7
D: TRBD1
size: few
V: TRBV7-3
DNA: TGTGCCAGCAGCCCCGGCGCCGGGACAGGGGGTATCGACGAGCAGTACTTC
CDR3: CASSPGAGTGGIDEQYF

J: TRBJ2-1
D: NA
size: many
V: TRBV6-6
DNA: TGTGCCAGCAGTTACTCAGCAGGGAGACCCTACAATGAGCAGTTCTTC
CDR3: CASSYSAGRPYNEQFF

J: TRBJ2-1
D: TRBD1
size: few
V: TRBV9
DNA: TGTGCCAGCAGCGCGGGACAGGGTTCAGGAAATGAGCAGTTCTTC
CDR3: CASSAGQGSGNEQFF

J: TRBJ2-4
D: TRBD2
size: many
V: TRBV14
DNA: TGTGCCAGCAGCCAAGGGACTAGCGGGCCGATACAGTACTTC
CDR3: CASSQGTSGPIQYF

J: TRBJ2-7
D: TRBD1
size: many
V: TRBV20-1
DNA: TGCAGTGGTCAAGCCGGACAGGGCCGCTCCGAGCAGTACTTC
CDR3: CSGQAGQGRSEQYF

J: TRBJ1-2
D: NA
size: many
V: TRBV20-1
DNA: TGCAGTGCCCAACCTGACTTCGGGACGGGTCGAAGAAACACCTTC
CDR3: CSAQPDFGTGRRNTF

J: TRBJ2-3
D: NA
size: few
V: TRBV5-6
DNA: TGTGCCAGCAGCTTTCGGGACTCAAGGGATACGCAGTATTTT
CDR3: CASSFRDSRDTQYF

J: TRBJ1-5
D: NA
size: many
V: TRBV4-1
DNA: TGCGCCAGCAGCCCGGAAGCTGGCAATCAGCCCCAGCATTTT
CDR3: CASSPEAGNQPQHF

J: TRBJ1-1
D: TRBD1
size: many
V: TRBV6-4
DNA: TGTGCCAGCAGTGAAACAGGGGCCCAGGGGGCTGAAGCTTTCTTT
CDR3: CASSETGAQGAEAFF

J: TRBJ2-1
D: TRBD2
size: many
V: TRBV7-2
DNA: TGTGCCAGCAGCCTCGACTATAGGGGCGGGAGAAAGGTGCGACGCAATGAGCAGTTCTTC
CDR3: CASSLDYRGGRKVRRNEQFF

J: TRBJ2-5
D: NA
size: many
V: TRBV6-5
DNA: TGTGCCAGCAGTTTTAACCCTCAAGAGACCCAGTACTTC
CDR3: CASSFNPQETQYF

J: TRBJ2-1
D: TRBD1
size: NA
V: TRBV5-6
DNA: TGTGCCAGCAGCTTATCGGGACAGGCAGGCGAGCAGTTCTTC
CDR3: CASSLSGQAGEQFF

J: TRBJ2-1
D: TRBD2
size: few
V: TRBV20-1
DNA: TGCAGTGCTAGAGGGCCGGGGGGGGGGGCGCGTGAGCAGTTCTTC
CDR3: CSARGPGGGAREQFF

J: TRBJ1-5
D: NA
size: NA
V: TRBV5-5
DNA: TGTGCCAGCAGCGCACCCAATCAGCCCCAGCATTTT
CDR3: CASSAPNQPQHF